This T cell receptor (beta chain) stems from a study of cytomegalovirus exposure and HLA in healthy donors. Germline V lookup: CDR1 MNHNY, CDR2 SVGAGI (reference sequence). Trimming left V 0 bases short and J 4 bases short, with 9 bases between. The CDR3 loop spans 14 amino acids. Both 60 Vbeta primers and 13 Jbeta primers went into the PCR. Generated by immunoSEQ multiplex PCR, the TCRdb table keeps only in-frame clones and is missing some. The table has around 50,000 clones, roughly three fifths seen once. This clone was detected only once. The sequenced sample was PBMCs. The chain has TRBV6-6 and TRBJ2-5, with D possibly matching TRBD2 (5 bases). The TCR originated in a human donor in good health. The CDR3 here is CASSYSSRGETQYF. The CDR3 DNA reads TGTGCCAGCAGTTACTCCAGCCGGGGAGAGACCCAGTACTTC.